The T cell receptor (beta chain) under discussion was sequenced for a study of blood T cell repertoires in COVID-19. Looking at the study overall: The United States, Italy and Spain were the sources of the acute and convalescent COVID-19 samples. PBMCs, B-cell-depleted T cells, or T cells provided the cDNA or gDNA that made up the material.

The CDR3 loop spans 15 amino acids. Per the germline V gene, CDR1 is MNHNY and CDR2 is SVGAGI (reference sequence). V dropped 5 bases and J dropped 3 bases, with 13 bases sitting between them. Authors' methods: Reference gene primers were amplified, and this amplification served to estimate nucleated cell counts. TCRdb's copy holds only in-frame clones and misses some; the assay was immunoSEQ multiplex PCR. V and J calls and clone size are as listed in that table; D and trimming were resolved from the DNA. The repertoire holds approximately 97,000 clones, with 90% as singletons. The chain links TRBV6-6 to TRBJ2-2; tentatively, D is TRBD1 (5 bases). This clonotype was sampled from a man in his sixties with acute or convalescent COVID-19. Material for sequencing was peripheral blood. In DNA, the CDR3 is TGTGCCAGCAGTCGGATCCAGGGCTACACCGGGGAGCTGTTTTTT. Its translation: CASSRIQGYTGELFF.